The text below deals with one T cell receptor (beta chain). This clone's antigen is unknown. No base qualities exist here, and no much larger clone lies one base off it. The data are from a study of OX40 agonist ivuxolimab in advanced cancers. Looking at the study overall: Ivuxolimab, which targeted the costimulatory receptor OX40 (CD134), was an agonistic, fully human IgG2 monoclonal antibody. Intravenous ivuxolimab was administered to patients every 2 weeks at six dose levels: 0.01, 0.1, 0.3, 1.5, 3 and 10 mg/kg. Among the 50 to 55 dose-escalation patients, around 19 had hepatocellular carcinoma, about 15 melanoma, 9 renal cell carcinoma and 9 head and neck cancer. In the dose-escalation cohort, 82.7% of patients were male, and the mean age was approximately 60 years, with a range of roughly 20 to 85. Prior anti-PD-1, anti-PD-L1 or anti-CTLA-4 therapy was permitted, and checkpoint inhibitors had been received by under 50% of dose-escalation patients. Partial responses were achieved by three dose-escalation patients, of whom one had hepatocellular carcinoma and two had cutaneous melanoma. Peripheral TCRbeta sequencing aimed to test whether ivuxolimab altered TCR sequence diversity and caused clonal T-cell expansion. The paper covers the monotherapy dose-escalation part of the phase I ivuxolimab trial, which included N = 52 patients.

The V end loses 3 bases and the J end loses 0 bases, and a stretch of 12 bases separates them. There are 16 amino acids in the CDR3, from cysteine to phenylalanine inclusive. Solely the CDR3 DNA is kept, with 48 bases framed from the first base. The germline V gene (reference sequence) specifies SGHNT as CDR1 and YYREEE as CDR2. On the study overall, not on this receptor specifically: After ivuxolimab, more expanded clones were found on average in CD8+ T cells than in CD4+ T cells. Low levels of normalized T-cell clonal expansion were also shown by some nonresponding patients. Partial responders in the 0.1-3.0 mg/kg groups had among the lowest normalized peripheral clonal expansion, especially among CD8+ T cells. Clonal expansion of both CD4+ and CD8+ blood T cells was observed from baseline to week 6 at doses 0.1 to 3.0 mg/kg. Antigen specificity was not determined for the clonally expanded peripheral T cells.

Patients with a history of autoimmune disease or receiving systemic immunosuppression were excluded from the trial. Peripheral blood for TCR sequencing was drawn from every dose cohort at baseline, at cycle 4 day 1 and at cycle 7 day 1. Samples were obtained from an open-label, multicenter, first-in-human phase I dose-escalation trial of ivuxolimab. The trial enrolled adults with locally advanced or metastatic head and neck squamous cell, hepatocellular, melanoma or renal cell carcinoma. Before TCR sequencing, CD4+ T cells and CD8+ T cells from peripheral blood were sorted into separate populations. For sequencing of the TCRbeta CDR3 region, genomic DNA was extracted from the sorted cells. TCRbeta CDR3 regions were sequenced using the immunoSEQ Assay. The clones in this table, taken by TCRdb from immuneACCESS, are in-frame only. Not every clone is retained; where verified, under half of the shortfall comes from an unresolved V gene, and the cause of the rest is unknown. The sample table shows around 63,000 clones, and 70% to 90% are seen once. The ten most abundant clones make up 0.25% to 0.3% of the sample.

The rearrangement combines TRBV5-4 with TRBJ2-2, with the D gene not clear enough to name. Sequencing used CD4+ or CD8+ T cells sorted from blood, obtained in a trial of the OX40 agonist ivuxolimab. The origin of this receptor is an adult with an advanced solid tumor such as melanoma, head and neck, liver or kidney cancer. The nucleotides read TGTGCCAGCAGCTCCCAAACTACAGCGAACACCGGGGAGCTGTTTTTT. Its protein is CASSSQTTANTGELFF.